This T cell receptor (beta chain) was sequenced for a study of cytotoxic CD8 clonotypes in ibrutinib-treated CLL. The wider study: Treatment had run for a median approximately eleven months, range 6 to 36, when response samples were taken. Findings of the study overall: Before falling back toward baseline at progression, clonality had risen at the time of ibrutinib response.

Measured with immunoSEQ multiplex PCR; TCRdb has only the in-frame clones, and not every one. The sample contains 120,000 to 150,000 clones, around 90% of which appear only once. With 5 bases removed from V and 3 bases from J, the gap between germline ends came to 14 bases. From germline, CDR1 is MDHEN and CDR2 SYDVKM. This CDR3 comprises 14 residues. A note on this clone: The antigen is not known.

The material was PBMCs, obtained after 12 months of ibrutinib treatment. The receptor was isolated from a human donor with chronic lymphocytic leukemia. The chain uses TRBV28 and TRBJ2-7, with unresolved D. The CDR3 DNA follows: TGTGCCAGCAGTCGCTCGGACCACCACTACGAGCAGTACTTC. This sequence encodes CASSRSDHHYEQYF.